The 3 T cell receptor beta chains presented below share a single source sample, sequenced in a study of human T cells and chemical hapten exposure. Time point in this sample: patch test 2, 6 weeks after DPC sensitization. Specified treatment: therapeutic diphenylcyclopropenone sensitization with weekly scalp DPC. Each CDR3 protein gets one entry after TCRdb re-called the RACE reads with MiXCR. Seen here are fewer than 80,000 distinct CDR3 sequences, approximately 10% observed once, and the top ten hold approximately 7%. The sample was whole blood, taken in connection with sensitization to the hapten diphenylcyclopropenone (DPC). All receptors derive from a woman between 45 and 60 years old with alopecia areata. Some clones in this sample may be carry-over from other donors' samples.

In its sample, this clonotype was seen many times. V and J are TRBV9 and TRBJ2-3; 9 nucleotides line up with TRBD2. This CDR3 has 16 amino acids. After removal of 0 bases from V and 4 bases from J, the junction contained 6 bases not matched to a gene. Germline V gives CDR1 SGDLS, CDR2 YYNGEE. DNA for the CDR3: TGTGCCAGCAGCGTAGGAACTAGCGGGCCCCCAGATACGCAGTATTTT. It yields the protein CASSVGTSGPPDTQYF.

The chain joins TRBV29-1 to TRBJ2-1, with 13 bases that match TRBD2. J gave up 4 bases and V 3 bases, and 12 bases lay outside the gene matches. This CDR3 contains 18 residues. Germline CDR1 and CDR2: SQVTM and ANQGSEA. CDR3 loop: CSVDPPGLAGSIYNEQFF. The CDR3 nucleotides read TGCAGCGTTGACCCTCCGGGACTAGCGGGGTCAATTTACAATGAGCAGTTCTTC.

This clonotype has a count of ten or more. The rearrangement uses TRBV7-3 and TRBJ2-5; D is unclear. The V gene lost 5 bases and the J gene lost 0 bases, with 13 bases spanning the gap. This CDR3 has 15 amino acids. From germline, CDR1 is SGHTA and CDR2 FQGTGA. CDR3 protein: CASSTRIGYQETQYF. CDR3 coding DNA: TGTGCCAGCAGCACGCGGATCGGTTACCAAGAGACCCAGTACTTC.